This T cell receptor beta chain originates from a study of blood T cell repertoires in COVID-19 (dated by TCRdb to about 2020). Broadly, across the study: Samples from collaborators originated in the United States, Italy and Spain and spanned both the acute and convalescent phases of COVID-19. Where HLA class I and class II types were available, the types were taken from metadata supplied by the sample provider, not from assay-based typing. The prospective study material was composed of cDNA or gDNA derived from T cells, B-cell-depleted T cells, or PBMCs. Deeply sampled blood TCRbeta repertoires from subjects exposed to, actively infected with, or recovered from COVID-19 were included in the dataset. Samples came from the ongoing ImmuneRACE study (first 160 participants) plus 1,254 subjects from 6 global collaborators. The repertoires were released in a freely available public database meant as a resource for research on the immune response to SARS-CoV-2. The sample metadata nearly always contained a de-identified subject ID, COVID-19 status, age in years and sex. Here is what the overall study found, with its caveats: How much clinical and demographic metadata was included differed by source and by participant, and the metadata was provided uncurated.

A note on this clone: The clone's antigen remains unknown. Per-nucleotide qualities are absent, and no much larger clonotype sits a single base away.

TCRbeta CDR3 regions were amplified from genomic DNA using the immunoSEQ Assay, a bias-controlled multiplex PCR. As for the original processing: The number of nucleated cells in each sample was estimated by amplification of reference gene primers within the assay. Sequence reads were collapsed and filtered to measure the absolute abundance of every unique TCRbeta CDR3 rearrangement. For each sample, productive Simpson clonality was calculated as the square root of Simpson's diversity index across productive rearrangements. TCRdb retrieved this table from immuneACCESS and kept in-frame rearrangements only. Not all clones are present; in checked studies, unresolved V genes account for under half, and no reason is known for the remainder. For V, J and clone size, that table is used; D and trimming come from the DNA. The sample profile shows about 66,000 clones; around nine tenths of them were found once. The biggest ten clones account for approximately 1.5% of the sample.

Collaborating institutions collected whole blood in K2EDTA tubes following their own protocols. For TCRbeta analysis, collaborators shipped samples in one of three forms: frozen whole blood, isolated PBMCs, or DNA extracted from either of those sample types. The CDR3 goes from the cysteine to the phenylalanine over 15 residues. Only the CDR3 DNA stays, 45 bases, in frame from base 1. V is reduced by 4 bases and J by 3 bases, leaving a spacing of 16 bases between them. The CDR1 and CDR2 encoded by the germline V gene (reference sequence) are LGHDT and YNNKEL. Recombination joined TRBV3-1 (or the pseudogene TRBV3-2) with TRBJ2-7; possibly the D gene is TRBD1, per 6 matching bases. The source is a man between 60 and 70 years old with acute or convalescent COVID-19. The specimen sequenced was peripheral blood. The CDR3 protein sequence reads: CASSPWTVGRYEQYF. The bases read TGTGCCAGCAGCCCTTGGACAGTGGGGCGCTACGAGCAGTACTTC.